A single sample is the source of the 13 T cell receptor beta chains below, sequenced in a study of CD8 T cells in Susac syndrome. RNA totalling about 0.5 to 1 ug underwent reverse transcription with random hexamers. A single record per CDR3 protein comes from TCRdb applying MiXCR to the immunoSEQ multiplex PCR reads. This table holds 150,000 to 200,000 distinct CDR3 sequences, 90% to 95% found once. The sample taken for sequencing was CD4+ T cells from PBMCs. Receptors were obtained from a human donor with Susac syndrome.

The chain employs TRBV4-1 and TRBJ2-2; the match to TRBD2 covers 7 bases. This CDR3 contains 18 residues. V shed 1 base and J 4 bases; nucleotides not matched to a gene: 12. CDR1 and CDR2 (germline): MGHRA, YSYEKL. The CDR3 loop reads CASSQVSAAGSRTGELFF. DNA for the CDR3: TGCGCCAGCAGCCAAGTGTCGGCAGCGGGGAGCCGCACCGGGGAGCTGTTTTTT.

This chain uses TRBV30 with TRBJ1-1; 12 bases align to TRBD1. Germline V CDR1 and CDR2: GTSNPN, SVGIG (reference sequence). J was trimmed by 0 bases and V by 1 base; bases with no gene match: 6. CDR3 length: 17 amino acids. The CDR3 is CAWSGGDRGRVNTEAFF. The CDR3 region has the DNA TGTGCCTGGAGTGGCGGGGACAGGGGGCGGGTGAACACTGAAGCTTTCTTT.

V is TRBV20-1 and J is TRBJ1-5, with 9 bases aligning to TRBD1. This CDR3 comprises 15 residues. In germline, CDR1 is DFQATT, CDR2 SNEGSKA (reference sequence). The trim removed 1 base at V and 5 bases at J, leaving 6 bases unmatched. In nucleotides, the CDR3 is TGCAGTGCTAGAGTCGGGACAGGGACGCATCAGCCCCAGCATTTT. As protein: CSARVGTGTHQPQHF.

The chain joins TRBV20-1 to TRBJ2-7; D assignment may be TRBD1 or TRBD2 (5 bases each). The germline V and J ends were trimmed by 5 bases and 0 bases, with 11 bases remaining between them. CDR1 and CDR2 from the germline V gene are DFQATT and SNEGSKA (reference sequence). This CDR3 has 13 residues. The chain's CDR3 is CSAPEGSSYEQYF. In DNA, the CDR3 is TGCAGTGCTCCTGAGGGGAGCTCCTACGAGCAGTACTTC.

The CDR3 DNA reads as TGTGCCAGCAGCTTCCTAGCGACCGGGGAGCTGTTTTTT. Its protein is CASSFLATGELFF. This chain joins TRBV7-8 and TRBJ2-2; weak D call: TRBD2 (6 bases). With 3 bases removed from V and 5 bases from J, the gap between germline ends came to 7 bases. The CDR3 length is 13 residues. Germline V gene lookup returns CDR1 SGHVS and CDR2 FQNEAQ.

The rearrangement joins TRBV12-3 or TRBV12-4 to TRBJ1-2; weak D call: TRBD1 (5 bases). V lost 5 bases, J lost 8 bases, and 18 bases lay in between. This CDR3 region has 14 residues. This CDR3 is CASSPPGLLRGYTF. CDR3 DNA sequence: TGTGCCAGCAGTCCCCCGGGACTCCTCCGAGGCTACACCTTC.

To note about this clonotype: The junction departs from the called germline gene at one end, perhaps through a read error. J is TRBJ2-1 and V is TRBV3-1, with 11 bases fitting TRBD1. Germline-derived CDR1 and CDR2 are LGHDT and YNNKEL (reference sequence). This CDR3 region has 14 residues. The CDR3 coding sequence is TGTGCCAGCAGCCCGGACAGGGGGCTAACAACCACCCGCTTC. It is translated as CASSPDRGLTTTRF.

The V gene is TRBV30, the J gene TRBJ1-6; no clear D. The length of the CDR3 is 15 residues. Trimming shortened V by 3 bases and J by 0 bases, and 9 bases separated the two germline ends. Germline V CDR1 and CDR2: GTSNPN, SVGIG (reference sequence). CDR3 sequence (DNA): TGTGCCTGGAGCTGGATTAGCTCCTATAATTCACCCCTCCACTTT. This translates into CAWSWISSYNSPLHF.

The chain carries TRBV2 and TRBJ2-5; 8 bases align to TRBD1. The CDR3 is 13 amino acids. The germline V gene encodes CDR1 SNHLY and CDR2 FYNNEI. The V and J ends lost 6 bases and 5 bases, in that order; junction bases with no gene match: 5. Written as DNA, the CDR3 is TGTGCCAGCAGCGGACAGGGCATTGAGACCCAGTACTTC. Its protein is CASSGQGIETQYF.

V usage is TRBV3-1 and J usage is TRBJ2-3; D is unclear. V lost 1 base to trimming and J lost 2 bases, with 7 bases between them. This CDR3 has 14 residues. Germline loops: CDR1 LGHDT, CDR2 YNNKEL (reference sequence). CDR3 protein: CASSQGVHTDTQYF. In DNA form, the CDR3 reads TGTGCCAGCAGCCAAGGTGTTCACACAGATACGCAGTATTTT.

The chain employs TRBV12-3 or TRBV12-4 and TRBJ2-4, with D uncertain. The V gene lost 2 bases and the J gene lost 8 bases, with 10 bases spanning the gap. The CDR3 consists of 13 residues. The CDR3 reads CASSLQGWDIQYF. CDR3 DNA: TGTGCCAGCAGTTTACAAGGGTGGGACATTCAGTACTTC.

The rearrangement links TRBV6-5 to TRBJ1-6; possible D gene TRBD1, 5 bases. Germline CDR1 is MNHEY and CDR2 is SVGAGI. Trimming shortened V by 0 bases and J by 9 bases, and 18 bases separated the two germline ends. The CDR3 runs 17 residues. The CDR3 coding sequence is TGTGCCAGCAGTTACTCGATACCAGGGAGTGCGAGTTCACCCCTCCACTTT. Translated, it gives CASSYSIPGSASSPLHF.

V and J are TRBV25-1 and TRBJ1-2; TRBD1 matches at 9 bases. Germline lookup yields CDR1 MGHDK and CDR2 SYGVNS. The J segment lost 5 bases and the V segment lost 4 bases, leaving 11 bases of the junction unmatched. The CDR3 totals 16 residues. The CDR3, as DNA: TGTGCCAGCAGTGGCACGCCTGGACAGGGGAGGTATGGCTACACCTTC. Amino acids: CASSGTPGQGRYGYTF.